The 10 T cell receptor beta chains reported below all come from one sample, sequenced in a study of a mutant IDH1 vaccine in newly diagnosed glioma. The time point here: week 47, end of study. The content of each vaccine dose was 300 ug of mutant IDH1 20-mer peptide, and topical imiquimod accompanied it. Sequencing used immunoSEQ multiplex PCR; TCRdb keeps in-frame clones, though not all of them. The sample includes tens of thousands of clones, approximately 86% seen only once; the top ten take around 20%. These TCRs' antigens remain unknown. This specimen was PBMCs, taken from a glioma patient whose treatment included an IDH1 peptide vaccine. These receptor sequences come from a young man with glioma. Some clones in this sample may be carry-over from other donors' samples.

The genes are TRBV25-1 and TRBJ2-5, with TRBD1 identical over 11 bases. CDR3 length: 15 residues. The J segment lost 2 bases and the V segment lost 7 bases, leaving 6 bases of the junction unmatched. CDR1 is MGHDK, CDR2 SYGVNS, per germline. The CDR3 protein is CASTADRGRQETQYF. The CDR3, as DNA: TGTGCCAGCACCGCGGACAGGGGGCGACAAGAGACCCAGTACTTC.

The V and J genes are TRBV4-3 and TRBJ2-3; 10 bases line up with TRBD2. Trimming cost V 1 base and J 0 bases; bases outside gene matches: 10. Germline lookup yields CDR1 LGHNA and CDR2 YSLEER. This CDR3 comprises 19 residues. The CDR3 loop is CASSQGLAGPLPSTDTQYF. The DNA for the CDR3 is TGCGCCAGCAGCCAAGGACTAGCGGGCCCCCTGCCAAGCACAGATACGCAGTATTTT.

The chain combines TRBV5-5 with TRBJ2-7, with D unresolved. Trimming removed 4 bases from V and 3 bases from J, with 14 bases in between. The CDR3 is 14 residues long. Germline V gene lookup returns CDR1 SGHKS and CDR2 YYEKEE (reference sequence). CDR3 protein: CASSRRHDYYEQYF. DNA of the CDR3: TGTGCCAGCAGCCGGCGCCATGATTACTACGAGCAGTACTTC.

This chain uses TRBV5-1 with TRBJ1-2; 7 bases fit TRBD1. Trimming cost V 0 bases and J 9 bases; bases outside gene matches: 11. Germline V gene sequence: CDR1 SGHRS, CDR2 YFSETQ. This CDR3 contains 15 residues. CDR3 in DNA: TGCGCCAGCAGCTTGGGTCTTAGACAGGGTTATCGCTACACCTTC. This sequence encodes CASSLGLRQGYRYTF.

The V and J genes are TRBV6-5 and TRBJ1-6; D gene unclear. V was cut by 2 bases and J by 11 bases, with 10 bases left in between. This CDR3 is 13 amino acids long. The germline V gene has CDR1 MNHEY and CDR2 SVGAGI. CDR3 DNA sequence: TGTGCCAGCAGTTACGTTGGTACACCACCCCTCCACTTT. Translating gives CASSYVGTPPLHF.

This clone was observed a single time. The genes are TRBV7-2 and TRBJ1-5; possible D gene TRBD1, 5 bases. CDR1 is SGHTA, CDR2 FQGNSA, per germline. The CDR3 runs 15 residues. The V end lost 1 base, the J end lost 7 bases, and 14 bases lay between the germline ends. This CDR3 is CASSLEAGKGQPQHF. The CDR3 region has the DNA TGTGCCAGCAGCTTAGAGGCAGGGAAGGGGCAGCCCCAGCATTTT.

The rearrangement uses TRBV4-1 and TRBJ1-4; 9 bases line up with TRBD1. Germline CDR1 MGHRA, CDR2 YSYEKL. This CDR3 has 15 residues. The V and J ends lost 4 bases and 8 bases, in that order; junction bases with no gene match: 8. CDR3 DNA sequence: TGCGCCAGCAGCCGCTCGGGACAGGGACTAGAAAAACTGTTTTTT. Translating gives CASSRSGQGLEKLFF.

This clone was recorded a few times. The chain links TRBV19 to TRBJ1-1; 7 nucleotides line up with TRBD1. There are 14 residues in the CDR3. In germline, CDR1 is LNHDA, CDR2 SQIVND (reference sequence). J gave up 5 bases and V 3 bases, and 6 bases lay outside the gene matches. The CDR3 DNA follows: TGTGCCAGTAGTATTGTTCAGGGGGGGACTGAAGCTTTCTTT. Its protein is CASSIVQGGTEAFF.

V and J are TRBV7-9 and TRBJ2-2; D is uncertain. This CDR3 contains 13 residues. Trimming stripped 2 bases from V and 9 bases from J, with 10 bases between. Per germline, CDR1 SEHNR and CDR2 FQNEAQ (reference sequence). CDR3 in amino acids: CASSLYQARELFF. DNA of the CDR3: TGTGCCAGCAGCTTATACCAGGCCAGGGAGCTGTTTTTT.

The rearrangement links TRBV4-2 to TRBJ1-4, with 7 bases that match TRBD1. The CDR3 sequence is 15 residues long. Germline V gene lookup returns CDR1 LGHNA and CDR2 YNFKEQ. V lost 4 bases and J lost 5; bases outside the gene matches: 7. CDR3 protein: CASSRWDSQNEKLFF. The CDR3, as DNA: TGTGCCAGCAGCCGTTGGGACAGCCAAAATGAAAAACTGTTTTTT.